These 30 T cell receptor beta chains came from one sample sequenced in a study of cytotoxic CD8 clonotypes in ibrutinib-treated CLL. Profiling relied on immunoSEQ multiplex PCR, and the TCRdb table lists in-frame clones only, not all of them. The sample records over 120,000 clones, 79% being singletons. This sample comprised PBMCs, obtained after 12 months of ibrutinib treatment. All receptors derive from a human donor with chronic lymphocytic leukemia.

The chain uses TRBV6-1 and TRBJ2-5, with D possibly called TRBD1 or TRBD2 (5 bases each). Trimming removed 5 bases from V and 4 bases from J, with 17 bases in between. This CDR3 has 15 amino acids. Germline V gene sequence: CDR1 MNHNS, CDR2 SASEGT. The CDR3 DNA is TGTGCCAGCAGTCAAAAACTAGGGGTCGTAGAGACCCAGTACTTC. Translated, it gives CASSQKLGVVETQYF.

CDR3 in amino acids: CASSVGTTYEQYF. The CDR3 region has the DNA TGCGCCAGCAGCGTCGGGACTACCTACGAGCAGTACTTC. The rearrangement links TRBV5-1 to TRBJ2-7, with TRBD2 matching over 7 bases. The germline V gene has CDR1 SGHRS and CDR2 YFSETQ. After removal of 4 bases from V and 2 bases from J, the junction contained 3 bases not matched to a gene. The CDR3 has 13 amino acids.

The chain employs TRBV30 and TRBJ1-5; D is undetermined. The germline CDR1 and CDR2 sequences are GTSNPN and SVGIG (reference sequence). V was clipped by 1 base and J by 5 bases, with 6 bases between them. CDR3 length equals 12 residues. This CDR3 reads CAWSDGYQPQHF. The CDR3 DNA follows: TGTGCCTGGAGTGATGGGTATCAGCCCCAGCATTTT.

The J gene is TRBJ2-6, the V gene TRBV5-4; D gene unclear. The V gene lost 3 bases and the J gene lost 0 bases, with 7 bases spanning the gap. This CDR3 has 15 residues. Germline CDR1 and CDR2: SGHNT and YYREEE (reference sequence). This CDR3 reads CASSSGSSGANVLTF. The CDR3 DNA follows: TGTGCCAGCAGCTCCGGTAGCTCTGGGGCCAACGTCCTGACTTTC.

This chain uses TRBV19 with TRBJ2-1, with TRBD2 matching over 10 bases. The CDR3 consists of 19 residues. Trimming cost V 6 bases and J 9 bases; bases outside gene matches: 23. Germline V gene data show CDR1 as LNHDA and CDR2 as SQIVND (reference sequence). CDR3 protein: CASRDTGLAGETRYVEQFF. The DNA for the CDR3 is TGTGCCAGTAGGGATACAGGGCTAGCGGGAGAAACCCGTTATGTTGAGCAGTTCTTC.

The chain employs TRBV15 and TRBJ2-5; the D is unclear. The V and J ends lost 0 bases and 5 bases respectively, with 7 bases between them. CDR1 and CDR2 from the germline V gene are LNHNV and YYDKDF (reference sequence). This CDR3 has 13 amino acids. The DNA for the CDR3 is TGTGCCACCAGCAGAGATCCGGGCGAGACCCAGTACTTC. Translated: CATSRDPGETQYF.

The V and J genes are TRBV5-1 and TRBJ2-1, with a tentative D call TRBD1 (5 bases). The CDR3 has 14 amino acids. The ends were cut back, 6 bases at V and 1 base at J, with 11 bases in the middle. CDR1 is SGHRS, CDR2 YFSETQ, per germline. CDR3 sequence: CASNVDSSYNEQFF. The CDR3 nucleotides are TGCGCCAGCAACGTCGACAGTTCCTACAATGAGCAGTTCTTC. Complete variable domain (other parts from reference TRBV5-1 and TRBJ2-1): KAGVTQTPRYLIKTRGQQVTLSCSPISGHRSVSWYQQTPGQGLQFLFEYFSETQRNKGNFPGRFSGRQFSNSRSEMNVSTLELGDSALYLCASNVDSSYNEQFFGPGTRLTVL.

This clone has more than one count but fewer than ten. The rearrangement joins TRBV7-3 to TRBJ1-2, with D possibly being TRBD1 (6 bases). The CDR3 is made up of 13 amino acids. Trimming cost V 2 bases and J 5 bases, with 9 bases left between them. The germline CDR1 and CDR2 sequences are SGHTA and FQGTGA. The CDR3 DNA reads TGTGCCAGCAGCTTAGGACAGCAATATGGCTACACCTTC. This encodes CASSLGQQYGYTF. The whole variable domain, remainder taken from reference TRBV7-3 and TRBJ1-2, is GAGVSQTPSNKVTEKGKYVELRCDPISGHTALYWYRQSLGQGPEFLIYFQGTGAADDSGLPNDRFFAVRPEGSVSTLKIQRTERGDSAVYLCASSLGQQYGYTFGSGTRLTVV.

The chain employs TRBV27 and TRBJ2-5, with 9 bases matching TRBD1. CDR3 length equals 14 residues. The trim removed 6 bases at V and 4 bases at J, leaving 6 bases unmatched. From germline, CDR1 is MNHEY and CDR2 SMNVEV (reference sequence). The CDR3 DNA follows: TGTGCCAGCAGGGGACAGGGTGGTTTAGAGACCCAGTACTTC. Its protein product is CASRGQGGLETQYF.

This clone was seen a few times. The chain recombines TRBV4-1 with TRBJ1-2, with D perhaps matching TRBD1 (5 bases). V was cut by 4 bases and J by 4 bases, with 16 bases left in between. Germline V gives CDR1 MGHRA, CDR2 YSYEKL. This CDR3 spans 15 amino acids. The CDR3 protein is CASSRPGPESYGYTF. CDR3 DNA: TGCGCCAGCAGCCGACCGGGACCGGAATCCTATGGCTACACCTTC.

The CDR3 DNA is TGTGCCAGCTTGGCCGGGGTCACCTACGAGCAGTACTTC. It encodes CASLAGVTYEQYF. V usage is TRBV18 and J usage is TRBJ2-7; tentative D call: TRBD2 (5 bases). Germline assignment: CDR1 KGHSH and CDR2 LQKENI. V was clipped by 7 bases and J by 2 bases, with 12 bases between them. CDR3 length: 13 residues.

The chain couples TRBV5-6 to TRBJ2-7; 7 bases align to TRBD1. After removal of 4 bases from V and 0 bases from J, the junction contained 13 bases not matched to a gene. This CDR3 contains 17 residues. Germline V gene lookup returns CDR1 SGHDT and CDR2 YYEEEE. CDR3 nucleotide sequence: TGTGCCAGCAGCCCCGCCTGGACAGGACTTCCCTCCTACGAGCAGTACTTC. Translation gives CASSPAWTGLPSYEQYF.

By share, this clone ranks as medium-sized. This chain links TRBV10-2 with TRBJ2-2; D assignment may be TRBD1 or TRBD2 (6 bases each). The CDR3 runs to 15 residues. Germline CDR1 and CDR2: WSHSY and SAAADI. With 6 bases removed from V and 8 bases from J, the gap between germline ends came to 19 bases. The DNA of the CDR3 is TGCGCCAGCAGGGCCGCGGAGGGGGAGATAGGGGAGCTGTTTTTT. Translated: CASRAAEGEIGELFF.

This rearrangement joins TRBV18 to TRBJ1-2; D gene ambiguous. The V end was cut by 2 bases, the J end by 3 bases, with 1 base between. The germline gives CDR1 KGHSH, CDR2 LQKENI. The CDR3 is 11 residues long. The CDR3 DNA reads as TGTGCCAGCTCACCAGACTATGGCTACACCTTC. Protein sequence: CASSPDYGYTF. Full variable domain (rest looked up from reference TRBV18 and TRBJ1-2): NAGVMQNPRHLVRRRGQEARLRCSPMKGHSHVYWYRQLPEEGLKFMVYLQKENIIDESGMPKERFSAEFPKEGPSILRIQQVVRGDSAAYFCASSPDYGYTFGSGTRLTVV.

The V call is TRBV15, the J call TRBJ2-6; 7 nucleotides line up with TRBD2. Trimming removed 4 bases from V and 2 bases from J; junction bases left unmatched: 2. CDR1 and CDR2 (germline): LNHNV, YYDKDF (reference sequence). The CDR3 loop spans 15 amino acids. The CDR3 DNA sequence: TGTGCCACCAGCAAGGCGGGGGCTGGGGCCAACGTCCTGACTTTC. Its translation is CATSKAGAGANVLTF.

The CDR3 loop is CASSDGDRPSGRADTQYF. The CDR3 coding sequence is TGTGCCAGCAGTGATGGGGACAGGCCTAGCGGGAGGGCAGATACGCAGTATTTT. The V and J genes are TRBV25-1 and TRBJ2-3; the match to TRBD2 covers 12 bases. Germline V gene lookup returns CDR1 MGHDK and CDR2 SYGVNS. After removal of 3 bases from V and 4 bases from J, the junction contained 11 bases not matched to a gene. The length of the CDR3 is 18 residues.

This CDR3 is CASSLGGARGYTF. CDR3 in DNA: TGTGCCAGCAGTCTCGGGGGGGCACGGGGCTACACCTTC. V usage is TRBV6-5 and J usage is TRBJ1-2; D is perhaps TRBD1 (6 bases). The germline V gene encodes CDR1 MNHEY and CDR2 SVGAGI. Trimming removed 5 bases from V and 8 bases from J, with 15 bases in between. The CDR3 covers 13 residues.

The V call is TRBV10-3, the J call TRBJ2-2; no clear D gene. The length of the CDR3 is 17 residues. CDR1 and CDR2 (germline): ENHRY, SYGVKD. The ends were cut back, 10 bases at V and 0 bases at J, with 21 bases in the middle. DNA for the CDR3: TGTGCCACCCTCCATCGGACGCCTGAACCGAACACCGGGGAGCTGTTTTTT. It translates to CATLHRTPEPNTGELFF.

In this sample, this clone turned up a few times. The V gene is TRBV6-6, the J gene TRBJ1-2, with 12 bases fitting TRBD1. Germline CDR1 and CDR2: MNHNY and SVGAGI (reference sequence). This CDR3 is 16 amino acids long. The V segment lost 5 bases and the J segment 6 bases; nucleotides outside the gene matches: 10. For the CDR3, the DNA is TGTGCCAGCAGTCAGGGACAGGGGGCATTATCTCATGGCTACACCTTC. Its protein product is CASSQGQGALSHGYTF.

The rearrangement links TRBV7-9 to TRBJ2-7, with D uncertain. Germline CDR1 and CDR2: SEHNR and FQNEAQ (reference sequence). The CDR3 is 13 amino acids. V was shortened by 0 bases and J by 6 bases, with 9 bases between the two germline ends. CDR3 in DNA: TGTGCCAGCAGCTTAGCGCCGTTCCCCGAGCAGTACTTC. Protein product: CASSLAPFPEQYF.

This chain connects TRBV27 to TRBJ2-4; TRBD1 aligns across 8 bases. From germline, CDR1 is MNHEY and CDR2 SMNVEV (reference sequence). The CDR3 has 15 residues. V lost 5 bases, J lost 6 bases, and 9 bases stayed unmatched. In DNA form, the CDR3 reads TGTGCCAGCAGTACCAACAGGGGGTCTATAAACATTCAGTACTTC. Its translation is CASSTNRGSINIQYF.

The J gene is TRBJ2-1, the V gene TRBV16; 9 positions match TRBD2. Germline V gives CDR1 KGHSY, CDR2 FQNENV. CDR3 length: 15 amino acids. The V gene end was trimmed by 3 bases and the J gene end by 3 bases; junction bases not matched to a gene: 3. CDR3 bases: TGTGCCAGCAGCCAGCCTAGCGGGATCTACAATGAGCAGTTCTTC. Residues: CASSQPSGIYNEQFF.

The chain employs TRBV4-1 and TRBJ1-4; 9 bases align to TRBD1. CDR1 is MGHRA, CDR2 YSYEKL, per germline. This CDR3 has 17 amino acids. The ends lost 1 base at V and 2 bases at J; junction bases unmatched: 5. CDR3 in amino acids: CASSQAGQGMTNEKLFF. CDR3 sequence (DNA): TGCGCCAGCAGCCAAGCGGGACAGGGAATGACTAATGAAAAACTGTTTTTT.

This clone was seen more than once but under ten times. In nucleotides, the CDR3 is TGTGCCAGCAGCCAAGTGAGCGGGAGTGGTAATGAGCAGTTCTTC. It yields the protein CASSQVSGSGNEQFF. The V call is TRBV14, the J call TRBJ2-1, with 8 bases matching TRBD2. The length of the CDR3 is 15 residues. The V gene's germline CDR1 is SGHDN and CDR2 FVKESK. The J segment lost 7 bases and the V segment lost 1 base, leaving 6 bases of the junction unmatched. The complete variable domain, with remaining parts taken from reference TRBV14 and TRBJ2-1, reads EAGVTQFPSHSVIEKGQTVTLRCDPISGHDNLYWYRRVMGKEIKFLLHFVKESKQDESGMPNNRFLAERTGGTYSTLKVQPAELEDSGVYFCASSQVSGSGNEQFFGPGTRLTVL.

The genes are TRBV12-5 and TRBJ1-2; possibly TRBD1 for D (5 bases). This CDR3 spans 12 amino acids. Germline CDR1 LGHNT, CDR2 FRNRAP. Deletions cut 7 bases from V and 4 bases from J, with 10 bases between. The CDR3 DNA is TGTGCTAGTGCCGTGGGGGGCTATGGCTACACCTTC. It encodes CASAVGGYGYTF.

CDR3 in DNA: TGTGCCTGGAGTTACAATCAGGGTTCCGGGGAGCTGTTTTTT. Translating gives CAWSYNQGSGELFF. The J gene is TRBJ2-2, the V gene TRBV30, with a possible D match to TRBD1 (5 bases). V was cut by 2 bases and J by 6 bases, with 13 bases left in between. The CDR3 covers 14 residues. Germline loops: CDR1 GTSNPN, CDR2 SVGIG (reference sequence).

The chain couples TRBV5-4 to TRBJ1-2, with 12 nucleotides matching TRBD1. Germline CDR1 and CDR2: SGHNT and YYREEE (reference sequence). V gave up 5 bases and J gave up 7 bases; unmatched junction bases: 6. This CDR3 region has 14 residues. The CDR3 spells CASSAGTGGFGYTF. In nucleotides, the CDR3 is TGTGCCAGCAGTGCGGGGACAGGGGGCTTTGGCTACACCTTC. The whole variable domain, remainder taken from reference TRBV5-4 and TRBJ1-2, is ETGVTQSPTHLIKTRGQQVTLRCSSQSGHNTVSWYQQALGQGPQFIFQYYREEENGRGNFPPRFSGLQFPNYSSELNVNALELDDSALYLCASSAGTGGFGYTFGSGTRLTVV.

The genes are TRBV28 and TRBJ2-7; D is unresolved. From germline, CDR1 is MDHEN and CDR2 SYDVKM. The CDR3 extends over 14 amino acids. V shed 8 bases and J shed 7 bases, with 21 bases lying between them. The CDR3 spells CASLSIVGRSEQYF. CDR3 coding DNA: TGTGCCAGCCTTTCAATCGTGGGCAGGTCAGAGCAGTACTTC.

The chain carries TRBV4-2 and TRBJ2-3; TRBD2 agrees at 10 bases. Germline V gene data show CDR1 as LGHNA and CDR2 as YNFKEQ. The CDR3 extends over 15 amino acids. V was pared by 3 bases and J by 6 bases, with 6 bases of the junction left unmatched. CDR3 region: CASSQSASGSDTQYF. The CDR3 DNA reads TGTGCCAGCAGCCAGTCGGCTAGCGGGAGTGATACGCAGTATTTT.

V usage is TRBV19 and J usage is TRBJ2-6, with D possibly matching TRBD1 (6 bases). V was shortened by 5 bases and J by 0 bases, with 11 bases between the two germline ends. Germline CDR1 and CDR2: LNHDA and SQIVND (reference sequence). This CDR3 has 16 residues. CDR3 protein: CASSPGHSSGANVLTF. CDR3 sequence (DNA): TGTGCCAGTAGTCCGGGACATTCCTCTGGGGCCAACGTCCTGACTTTC.